The 16 T cell receptor beta chains below were found in one sample sequenced in a study of T cell responses to AZD1222 COVID-19 vaccine. The method was immunoSEQ multiplex PCR; TCRdb's version includes in-frame clones alone and lacks a portion of them. The sample lists 130,000 or so clones; roughly nine tenths were seen once. The source material was peripheral blood, sampled on day 0 of AZD1222 vaccination. The receptors were gathered from an adult in good health.

The chain is built from TRBV20-1 and TRBJ2-4; TRBD1 aligns across 9 bases. V dropped 4 bases and J dropped 0; count of bases not matched to a gene: 4. The CDR3 contains 15 residues. Per the germline V gene, CDR1 is DFQATT and CDR2 is SNEGSKA (reference sequence). The CDR3 DNA reads TGCAGTGCTACTGACAGGGGGGTAGCCAAAAACATTCAGTACTTC. Translated, it gives CSATDRGVAKNIQYF.

The J gene is TRBJ1-3, the V gene TRBV6-5; D is unclear. V was clipped by 7 bases and J by 0 bases, with 7 bases between them. CDR3 length: 13 amino acids. The V gene's germline CDR1 is MNHEY and CDR2 SVGAGI. CDR3 in amino acids: CASIGPSGNTIYF. The CDR3 bases are TGTGCCAGCATAGGACCCTCTGGAAACACCATATATTTT.

The rearrangement uses TRBV12-3 or TRBV12-4 and TRBJ1-1; D unresolved. The CDR3 consists of 12 residues. V lost 3 bases and J 5 bases, leaving 7 bases between the germline ends. The CDR3 DNA is TGTGCCAGCAGTTTCTGGGGAACTGAAGCTTTCTTT. Translation gives CASSFWGTEAFF.

The count of this clone is one. The chain combines TRBV7-9 with TRBJ2-7, with 16 bases that match TRBD2. Germline V gives CDR1 SEHNR, CDR2 FQNEAQ (reference sequence). V lost 5 bases and J lost 7; bases outside the gene matches: 11. The CDR3 has 17 residues. The CDR3 sequence: CASSPAGGLAGGREQYF. The CDR3 nucleotides read TGTGCCAGCAGCCCCGCAGGGGGACTAGCGGGGGGGCGGGAGCAGTACTTC.

J is TRBJ1-1 and V is TRBV18; D possibly corresponds to TRBD1 (6 bases). V gave up 3 bases and J gave up 4 bases, with 24 bases separating them. Germline CDR1 and CDR2: KGHSH and LQKENI. The CDR3 runs 18 residues. Here the CDR3 DNA reads TGTGCCAGCTCACCGCTCCTGATAGAGGGGGGGCCCGGCACTGAAGCTTTCTTT. Encoded protein: CASSPLLIEGGPGTEAFF.

This clone was detected only once. The CDR3 coding sequence is TGTGCCAGCTCATCCACAGGGGACCATAACTATGGCTACACCTTC. It yields the protein CASSSTGDHNYGYTF. The rearrangement uses TRBV18 and TRBJ1-2, with 7 nucleotides matching TRBD1. Germline loops: CDR1 KGHSH, CDR2 LQKENI. The CDR3 totals 15 residues. V lost 5 bases, J lost 1 base, and 7 bases stayed unmatched.

V and J are TRBV7-2 and TRBJ2-7; D is perhaps TRBD1 (6 bases). CDR1 SGHTA and CDR2 FQGNSA come from the germline V gene. CDR3 length: 15 residues. Trimming took 1 base from V and 0 from J, leaving 10 bases between them. The CDR3, as DNA: TGTGCCAGCAGCTTAGTGGGACACAGCTCCTACGAGCAGTACTTC. Protein product: CASSLVGHSSYEQYF.

V usage is TRBV10-3 and J usage is TRBJ1-1, with D possibly TRBD1 on 6 matching bases. There are 16 residues in the CDR3. In germline, CDR1 is ENHRY, CDR2 SYGVKD. The V end was cut by 2 bases, the J end by 4 bases, with 17 bases between. The CDR3 DNA is TGTGCCATCAGTGAGGCGGGGGGCGCAATTGGCACTGAAGCTTTCTTT. The encoded protein is CAISEAGGAIGTEAFF.

This clone was recorded only once. The chain employs TRBV4-1 and TRBJ2-7, with D unresolved. Germline values: CDR1 MGHRA, CDR2 YSYEKL. There are 15 residues in the CDR3. Trimming shortened V by 0 bases and J by 5 bases, and 14 bases separated the two germline ends. DNA for the CDR3: TGCGCCAGCAGCCAAGATCATGTGCCGGCGGACGAGCAGTACTTC. This codes for CASSQDHVPADEQYF.

This clone was seen a handful of times. CDR3 region: CASRRETLETQYF. The CDR3 nucleotides are TGTGCCAGCAGAAGAGAAACCCTCGAGACCCAGTACTTC. The chain combines TRBV3-1 (or the pseudogene TRBV3-2) with TRBJ2-5; no clear D gene. This CDR3 has 13 residues. V lost 6 bases and J lost 5, with 13 bases in between. Per germline, CDR1 LGHDT and CDR2 YNNKEL (reference sequence).

The rearrangement uses TRBV14 and TRBJ2-3; possible D gene TRBD2, 6 bases. The V gene lost 0 bases and the J gene lost 3 bases, with 13 bases spanning the gap. The CDR3 is 16 residues long. Germline V gene data show CDR1 as SGHDN and CDR2 as FVKESK. CDR3 nucleotide sequence: TGTGCCAGCAGCCAAGATCTGGCGGGGCGAACAGATACGCAGTATTTT. This encodes CASSQDLAGRTDTQYF.

The chain has TRBV11-3 and TRBJ2-7, with D possibly being TRBD2 (6 bases). The CDR3 covers 14 residues. Germline V gene data show CDR1 as SGHNT and CDR2 as YENEEA. The ends were cut back, 5 bases at V and 0 bases at J, with 11 bases in the middle. The CDR3 spells CASSASVSSYEQYF. The CDR3 bases are TGTGCCAGCAGCGCTAGCGTAAGCTCCTACGAGCAGTACTTC.

The J gene is TRBJ1-4, the V gene TRBV7-8; D is ambiguous. The CDR3 length is 14 residues. Germline V lookup: CDR1 SGHVS, CDR2 FQNEAQ. V was clipped by 2 bases and J by 8 bases, with 12 bases between them. CDR3 DNA sequence: TGTGCCAGCAGCTTATGGGCGGAAAGAGAAAAACTGTTTTTT. It codes for CASSLWAEREKLFF.

This chain uses TRBV5-1 with TRBJ1-1; D gene unclear. Germline V CDR1 and CDR2: SGHRS, YFSETQ. The CDR3 totals 14 residues. V was pared by 4 bases and J by 7 bases, with 17 bases between. The CDR3 sequence: CASSPISRRDEAFF. CDR3 in DNA: TGCGCCAGCAGCCCCATTTCACGGCGGGATGAAGCTTTCTTT.

The chain uses TRBV4-1 and TRBJ2-2; the D gene is possibly TRBD1 (6 bases). Germline assignment: CDR1 MGHRA and CDR2 YSYEKL. The CDR3 has 17 amino acids. Trimming took off 4 bases at V and 0 bases at J, with 15 bases between the two ends. CDR3 DNA sequence: TGCGCCAGCAGCCTCCTGGGGGCGGGTACGAACACCGGGGAGCTGTTTTTT. Its translation is CASSLLGAGTNTGELFF.

As DNA, the CDR3 is TGTGCCTGGAGCCAGCGGGGGGGCCTAGGCAATGAGCAGTTCTTC. This sequence encodes CAWSQRGGLGNEQFF. The V and J genes are TRBV30 and TRBJ2-1; TRBD2 aligns across 10 bases. In germline, CDR1 is GTSNPN, CDR2 SVGIG (reference sequence). Germline trimming cut 3 bases from V and 6 bases from J; bases unmatched to any gene: 8. CDR3 length equals 15 residues. Filled out from reference TRBV30 and TRBJ2-1, the complete variable domain reads SQTIHQWPATLVQPVGSPLSLECTVEGTSNPNLYWYRQAAGRGLQLLFYSVGIGQISSEVPQNLSASRPQDRQFILSSKKLLLSDSGFYLCAWSQRGGLGNEQFFGPGTRLTVL.